This TCR beta chain was sequenced in a study of blood T cell repertoires in COVID-19. Turning to the study itself: Sources were T cells, B-cell-depleted T cells, or PBMCs; the material itself was cDNA or gDNA.

Data came from immunoSEQ multiplex PCR; TCRdb stores just in-frame clones and leaves some out. The repertoire holds a few hundred thousand clones, around 87% seen once, with under 2.5% in the top ten. Everyone who took part was about 18 to 90 years old, and they came from over 20 US areas. Which cohort a participant joined came from the clinical history participants gave. Among Cohort 3 donors, those recovered had two negative PCRs, clearance, or symptom resolution. The CDR3 is made up of 13 amino acids. Germline V lookup: CDR1 MNHEY, CDR2 SMNVEV (reference sequence). Trimming left V 6 bases short and J 5 bases short, with 13 bases between.

The sequenced sample was PBMCs or T cells enriched from blood (not recorded which). This receptor was obtained from a woman under 30 who had recovered from COVID-19. The chain combines TRBV27 with TRBJ1-1; D might be TRBD1 (6 bases). CDR3 amino acids: CASSPSQGTEAFF. CDR3 DNA: TGTGCCAGCAGCCCCTCTCAGGGGACTGAAGCTTTCTTT.